The rows below give T cell receptor beta chains drawn from one sample of a study of spatial heterogeneity in lung cancer. TCRdb itself ran the 5' RACE reads through MiXCR, one entry per CDR3 protein. This table has 1,800 or so distinct CDR3 sequences, roughly a sixth appearing once. The sequencing here drew on normal lung tissue next to the tumor, taken at surgery. The receptors derive from a male donor with early-stage non-small cell lung cancer. CDR3s include the opening cysteine and the closing phenylalanine or tryptophan. The D gene is left open where the match is weak. Size tells how often a clone was seen (once, few, many) or the class of an expanded clone, and some rows leave it out.

clone size	D gene	V gene	J gene	CDR3 length	CDR3 DNA	CDR3 protein
NA	NA	TRBV29-1	TRBJ2-2	12	TGCAGCGTTGAATCGGACACCGGGGAGCTGTTTTTT	CSVESDTGELFF
medium-sized	TRBD1	TRBV30	TRBJ1-4	15	TGTGCCTGGAGTATAAGGGGGACAGGAAATGAAAAACTGTTTTTT	CAWSIRGTGNEKLFF
large	NA	TRBV29-1	TRBJ2-2	13	TGCAGCGTTGAACAGGGATATACCGGGGAGCTGTTTTTT	CSVEQGYTGELFF
NA	TRBD2	TRBV7-8	TRBJ2-3	18	TGTGCCAGCAGCTTAGGGACTAGCGGGGGGAGGGGCACAGATACGCAGTATTTT	CASSLGTSGGRGTDTQYF
medium-sized	TRBD2	TRBV30	TRBJ2-2	14	TGTGCCTGGAACAGCGGGAGAAACACCGGGGAGCTGTTTTTT	CAWNSGRNTGELFF
medium-sized	TRBD2	TRBV24-1	TRBJ2-1	20	TGTGCCATCGCCCGGGGGGAAGGGGATCCGTTAGGTCACATCTACAATGAGCAGTTCTTC	CAIARGEGDPLGHIYNEQFF
medium-sized	NA	TRBV7-9	TRBJ2-6	19	TGTGCCAGCAGCTTAGAGGGTGACAGAGCCTACTCTGGGGCCAACGTCCTGACTTTC	CASSLEGDRAYSGANVLTF
NA	NA	TRBV4-3	TRBJ2-3	14	TGCGCCAGCAGCCAAGTTTCAGGGGCAGATACGCAGTATTTT	CASSQVSGADTQYF
medium-sized	TRBD1	TRBV28	TRBJ2-7	13	TGTGCCACCAGGACAGGGAGTAACTACGAGCAGTACTTC	CATRTGSNYEQYF
few	NA	TRBV5-1	TRBJ1-1	15	TGCGCCAGCAGCTTGCAGGCTCCCGGGAACACTGAAGCTTTCTTT	CASSLQAPGNTEAFF
few	NA	TRBV28	TRBJ2-7	14	TGTGCCAGCAGTGGCCTCCAGGGGTCCTACGAGCAGTACTTC	CASSGLQGSYEQYF
few	NA	TRBV5-1	TRBJ2-5	15	TGCGCCAGCAGCTTTTCAGTCGGAGGCTCGGAGACCCAGTACTTC	CASSFSVGGSETQYF
NA	TRBD1	TRBV7-8	TRBJ1-4	15	TGTGCCAGCAGTGGCGGGACAGGCCTGAATGAAAAACTGTTTTTT	CASSGGTGLNEKLFF
NA	TRBD1	TRBV10-3	TRBJ2-7	15	TGTGCCATCACCCCGGGACAGGGAACTATCTACGAGCAGTACTTC	CAITPGQGTIYEQYF
large	TRBD2	TRBV5-4	TRBJ2-3	17	TGTGCCAGCAGCTTGGGTTCTAGCGGGAGACTCACAGATACGCAGTATTTT	CASSLGSSGRLTDTQYF
NA	NA	TRBV4-1	TRBJ2-2	15	TGCGCCAGCAGGGGGATGTGGGGGGACACCGGGGAGCTGATTTTT	CASRGMWGDTGELIF
NA	TRBD2	TRBV6-5	TRBJ2-1	15	TGTGCCAGCAGTTACCGAGCGGGAGGGAGCGGTGAGCAGTTCTTC	CASSYRAGGSGEQFF
medium-sized	TRBD1	TRBV27	TRBJ1-6	13	TGTGCCACCCGGGACAGGGTTAATTCACCCCTCCACTTT	CATRDRVNSPLHF
medium-sized	TRBD1	TRBV25-1	TRBJ1-4	15	TGTGCCAGCAGGGCGGGGACAGGGAGATCCGAAAAACTGTTTTTT	CASRAGTGRSEKLFF
few	NA	TRBV6-6	TRBJ1-2	14	TGTGCCAGCACCGAAGCGGACGGCCCTTATGGCTACACCTTC	CASTEADGPYGYTF
medium-sized	NA	TRBV6-2/TRBV6-3	TRBJ2-2	12	TGTGCCAGCACACCTTCGGGGCAGGAGCTGTTTTTT	CASTPSGQELFF
medium-sized	NA	TRBV7-6	TRBJ2-3	13	TGTGCCAGCAGCCAGGGGGGCGCAGATACGCAGTATTTT	CASSQGGADTQYF
many	NA	TRBV14	TRBJ2-1	17	TGTGCCAGCAGCCAAGTCGATTTGGGCATCGGTTACAATGAGCAGTTCTTC	CASSQVDLGIGYNEQFF
NA	TRBD1	TRBV7-6	TRBJ1-6	15	TGTGCCAGCAGCTTGAACAGGGGTCCTAAATCACCCCTCCACTTT	CASSLNRGPKSPLHF
many	TRBD2	TRBV14	TRBJ2-1	15	TGTGCCAGCAGCCCCTTGAGCGGGATTTCGAATGAGCAGTTCTTC	CASSPLSGISNEQFF
NA	TRBD2	TRBV7-2	TRBJ2-3	16	TGTGCCAGCAGCTGGGGACTAGCGGGAGGAACAGATACGCAGTATTTT	CASSWGLAGGTDTQYF
large	NA	TRBV9	TRBJ2-7	13	TGTGCCAGCAGCAAGGGGACGGACAACGAGCAGTACTTC	CASSKGTDNEQYF
NA	NA	TRBV15	TRBJ2-1	18	TGTGCCACCAGCAGAGAGGGACAGGGGTCTAGCGGGAGCTATGAGCAGTTCTTC	CATSREGQGSSGSYEQFF
medium-sized	NA	TRBV29-1	TRBJ2-2	15	TGCAGCGCTGGGGGCGGGACAGAGAACACCGGGGAGCTGTTTTTT	CSAGGGTENTGELFF
medium-sized	NA	TRBV20-1	TRBJ2-7	13	TGCAGTGCTAGTCCCGGGAACTCCTACGAGCAGTACTTC	CSASPGNSYEQYF
NA	NA	TRBV7-3	TRBJ2-2	14	TGTGCCAGCAGCTTTGACGGGAACACCGGGGAGCTGTTTTTT	CASSFDGNTGELFF
NA	NA	TRBV6-5	TRBJ1-6	15	TGTGGCAGCAGAACGCCGGGGGGAAATAATTCACCCCTCCACTTT	CGSRTPGGNNSPLHF
medium-sized	TRBD1	TRBV4-2	TRBJ1-4	19	TGTGCCAGCAGCCAAGGGGACAGGGTGTTTCCGGGACCGGGCGAAAAACTGTTTTTT	CASSQGDRVFPGPGEKLFF
NA	TRBD2	TRBV6-6	TRBJ2-3	16	TGTGCCAGCAGTTACGGGCCTAGCGGGAGGGGCGATACGCAGTATTTT	CASSYGPSGRGDTQYF
medium-sized	TRBD2	TRBV5-1	TRBJ2-5	17	TGCGCCAGCAGCTTGGAGGCTAGCGGGAGTTTAAGAGAGACCCAGTACTTC	CASSLEASGSLRETQYF
NA	NA	TRBV24-1	TRBJ2-3	16	TGTGCCACCAGTGATCGACAAGGATCAAGCACAGATACGCAGTATTTT	CATSDRQGSSTDTQYF
medium-sized	NA	TRBV7-6	TRBJ2-2	14	TGTGCCAGCAGCTTAGTAGGGCAGACCGGGGAGCTGTTTTTT	CASSLVGQTGELFF
medium-sized	TRBD2	TRBV19	TRBJ2-3	16	TGTGCCAGTACAATCGTGTTAGCGGGACCCACAGATACGCAGTATTTT	CASTIVLAGPTDTQYF
medium-sized	TRBD2	TRBV7-8	TRBJ2-1	16	TGTGCCAGCTCCCCCGGACTAGCGGGAGACTACAATGAGCAGTTCTTC	CASSPGLAGDYNEQFF
medium-sized	NA	TRBV28	TRBJ2-2	14	TGTGCCAGCAGTCTCGGGGGTACTACCGGGGAGCTGTTTTTT	CASSLGGTTGELFF
many	NA	TRBV12-3/TRBV12-4	TRBJ1-5	15	TGTGCCAGCAGTTTATCACAGGAGCGCAATCAGCCCCAGCATTTT	CASSLSQERNQPQHF
few	NA	TRBV20-1	TRBJ1-5	15	TGCAGTGCTAGAGAGCATCGCCCTCCCTTCCCGCCCCAGCATTTT	CSAREHRPPFPPQHF
medium-sized	NA	TRBV2	TRBJ1-1	13	TGTGCCAGCAGGATTTACCTGAACACTGAAGCTTTCTTT	CASRIYLNTEAFF